The 18 T cell receptor beta chains below come from one sample, sequenced in a study of T-cell reconstitution after alpha-beta-depleted transplantation in children. Unique molecular identifiers were incorporated into the prepared TCRbeta library. TCRdb ran MiXCR on the PCR reads and lists one entry per CDR3 protein. The table records 250,000 to 350,000 distinct CDR3 sequences, approximately 20% of them present only once. The sample consisted of PBMCs, mostly from graft donor cells, taken 180 days after TCRalphabeta/CD19-depleted stem cell transplant. The receptors were gathered from a male patient between 5 and 17 years old who had a stem cell transplant for acute lymphoblastic leukemia, so the T cells may come from the graft donor.

This clonotype was seen only a few times. This chain links TRBV25-1 with TRBJ2-3; a possible D gene is TRBD2 (5 bases). V lost 1 base and J 4 bases, leaving 9 bases between the germline ends. Germline V lookup: CDR1 MGHDK, CDR2 SYGVNS. This CDR3 region has 14 residues. The CDR3 loop is CASSEFDYPDTQYF. CDR3 DNA: TGTGCCAGCAGTGAATTCGACTACCCAGATACGCAGTATTTT.

This clonotype appeared a few times. The chain is built from TRBV10-1 and TRBJ2-4, with D perhaps TRBD1 (6 bases). The CDR3 is 15 residues long. Trimming shortened V by 7 bases and J by 1 base, and 14 bases separated the two germline ends. The germline V gene has CDR1 WNHNN and CDR2 SYGVQD (reference sequence). In DNA, the CDR3 is TGCGCCAGCAAGGACAGCCCGGCGGCCAAAAACATTCAGTACTTC. This translates into CASKDSPAAKNIQYF.

This clonotype appeared many times. The CDR3 DNA reads as TGCGCCAGCAGCTTGTCGATGAGCACAGATACGCAGTATTTT. This codes for CASSLSMSTDTQYF. The chain carries TRBV5-1 and TRBJ2-3; the D is unclear. The germline V and J ends were trimmed by 1 base and 0 bases, with 6 bases remaining between them. The CDR3 is made up of 14 amino acids. Per the germline V gene, CDR1 is SGHRS and CDR2 is YFSETQ.

This clonotype was seen a few times. V usage is TRBV27 and J usage is TRBJ2-7, with 9 nucleotides matching TRBD1. With 5 bases clipped from V and 7 bases from J, the junction kept 3 bases outside the gene matches. Germline V lookup: CDR1 MNHEY, CDR2 SMNVEV (reference sequence). This CDR3 spans 12 amino acids. The CDR3 DNA reads as TGTGCCAGCAGTGGACAGGGGCAAGAGCAGTACTTC. Amino acid sequence: CASSGQGQEQYF.

This chain links TRBV20-1 with TRBJ1-1, with D possibly TRBD1 on 6 matching bases. The V end lost 0 bases, the J end lost 5 bases, and 25 bases lay between the germline ends. The CDR3 consists of 18 residues. Germline CDR1 and CDR2: DFQATT and SNEGSKA (reference sequence). The CDR3 loop is CSARDWGGTTGTLTEAFF. The CDR3 DNA sequence: TGCAGTGCTAGAGACTGGGGCGGTACAACAGGGACTTTGACTGAAGCTTTCTTT.

The V gene is TRBV7-2, the J gene TRBJ2-7, with 8 positions matching TRBD2. The CDR3 contains 15 residues. Per the germline V gene, CDR1 is SGHTA and CDR2 is FQGNSA. J was trimmed by 0 bases and V by 8 bases; bases with no gene match: 9. The CDR3 DNA follows: TGTGCCAGCTGCTCCGGACTAGCTGCCTCCTACGAGCAGTACTTC. Its protein is CASCSGLAASYEQYF.

The chain joins TRBV28 to TRBJ1-1, with D possibly matching TRBD1 (6 bases). CDR1 is MDHEN, CDR2 SYDVKM, per germline. The CDR3 is 15 residues long. Deletions cut 3 bases from V and 8 bases from J, with 19 bases between. The DNA for the CDR3 is TGTGCCAGCAGTTTCGCGGGCACCGGGGGCCCGGAAGCTTTCTTT. Translating gives CASSFAGTGGPEAFF.

This clonotype was counted at least ten times. The chain couples TRBV2 to TRBJ2-2, with 7 bases matching TRBD2. From germline, CDR1 is SNHLY and CDR2 FYNNEI. The CDR3 covers 16 residues. The J segment lost 0 bases and the V segment lost 6 bases, leaving 7 bases of the junction unmatched. The CDR3 protein is CASRGGDSTNTGELFF. Here the CDR3 DNA reads TGTGCCAGCAGGGGAGGGGACTCAACGAACACCGGGGAGCTGTTTTTT.

Points on this clonotype: A much larger clone sits a single nucleotide away, making a read error possible. V gene TRBV5-1 combines with J gene TRBJ2-1, with D perhaps TRBD1 or TRBD2 (5 bases each). Germline V gene data show CDR1 as SGHRS and CDR2 as YFSETQ. With 5 bases removed from V and 2 bases from J, the gap between germline ends came to 11 bases. The CDR3 consists of 14 residues. The chain's CDR3 is CASRSGRAYNEQFF. The CDR3 nucleotides read TGCGCCAGCAGATCGGGGCGCGCCTACAATGAGCAGTTCTTC.

This rearrangement joins TRBV7-2 to TRBJ2-1; 10 nucleotides match TRBD2. Per germline, CDR1 SGHTA and CDR2 FQGNSA. This CDR3 has 20 residues. V lost 5 bases and J lost 0; bases outside the gene matches: 16. The CDR3 here is CASSIPGLASYWSSYNEQFF. CDR3 nucleotide sequence: TGTGCCAGCAGCATACCGGGACTAGCGTCTTATTGGAGCTCCTACAATGAGCAGTTCTTC.

The rearrangement uses TRBV5-6 and TRBJ1-1; the D gene is possibly TRBD1 (5 bases). CDR1 SGHDT and CDR2 YYEEEE come from the germline V gene. V was trimmed by 4 bases and J by 0 bases, leaving 16 bases between them. This CDR3 has 16 residues. The CDR3 coding sequence is TGTGCCAGCAGCCCCCGCCTTGGGGCCATGAACACTGAAGCTTTCTTT. This encodes CASSPRLGAMNTEAFF. The complete variable domain, with remaining parts taken from reference TRBV5-6 and TRBJ1-1, reads DAGVTQSPTHLIKTRGQQVTLRCSPKSGHDTVSWYQQALGQGPQFIFQYYEEEERQRGNFPDRFSGHQFPNYSSELNVNALLLGDSALYLCASSPRLGAMNTEAFFGQGTRLTVV.

This rearrangement joins TRBV12-3 or TRBV12-4 to TRBJ2-3; weak D call: TRBD2 (6 bases). The CDR3 extends over 16 amino acids. With 6 bases removed from V and 1 base from J, the gap between germline ends came to 17 bases. The CDR3 loop is CASRPGGGLRTDTQYF. Written as DNA, the CDR3 is TGTGCCAGCAGACCCGGTGGGGGACTCCGCACAGATACGCAGTATTTT.

This chain uses TRBV13 with TRBJ2-3; tentatively, D is TRBD2 (6 bases). Trimming left V 6 bases short and J 4 bases short, with 11 bases between. This CDR3 comprises 13 residues. CDR1 is PRHDT, CDR2 FYEKMQ, per germline (reference sequence). Written as DNA, the CDR3 is TGTGCCAGCAGGCGGGACTTAGCAGATACGCAGTATTTT. It encodes CASRRDLADTQYF.

The V gene is TRBV7-8, the J gene TRBJ1-1; D gene ambiguous. V lost 4 bases to trimming and J lost 4 bases, with 10 bases between them. CDR1 and CDR2 from the germline V gene are SGHVS and FQNEAQ. This CDR3 contains 13 residues. The CDR3 sequence: CASSSRRLTEAFF. The CDR3 nucleotides read TGTGCCAGCAGCTCCCGGCGGCTCACTGAAGCTTTCTTT.

The chain uses TRBV9 and TRBJ2-5, with a possible D match to TRBD2 (6 bases). Per germline, CDR1 SGDLS and CDR2 YYNGEE. This CDR3 contains 14 residues. The ends were cut back, 3 bases at V and 1 base at J, with 10 bases in the middle. CDR3 DNA sequence: TGTGCCAGCAGCGCAGGACTATCCCAAGAGACCCAGTACTTC. Its protein product is CASSAGLSQETQYF.

A few counts support this clonotype. The V gene is TRBV29-1, the J gene TRBJ1-1; D is uncertain. This CDR3 region has 11 residues. Trimming left V 3 bases short and J 6 bases short, with 8 bases between. CDR1 is SQVTM, CDR2 ANQGSEA, per germline. This chain's CDR3 is CSVDGPAEAFF. Written as DNA, the CDR3 is TGCAGCGTTGATGGGCCCGCTGAAGCTTTCTTT.

In its sample, this clonotype was seen once. The chain couples TRBV5-1 to TRBJ1-4, with TRBD1 as a possible D gene (5 bases). The germline V gene encodes CDR1 SGHRS and CDR2 YFSETQ. CDR3 length: 16 amino acids. V lost 7 bases to trimming and J lost 3 bases, with 19 bases between them. The CDR3 DNA reads TGCGCCAGCCGCCTTGGTCGGGGACGACCTAATGAAAAACTGTTTTTT. Encoded protein: CASRLGRGRPNEKLFF.

In this sample, this clonotype turned up many times. J is TRBJ2-1 and V is TRBV5-1; D is possibly TRBD2 (6 bases). The CDR3 length is 17 residues. The V and J ends lost 0 bases and 4 bases respectively, with 17 bases between them. CDR1 and CDR2 from the germline V gene are SGHRS and YFSETQ. The CDR3 nucleotides read TGCGCCAGCAGCTTGGCCGATTCGGGGGTCCCGTACAATGAGCAGTTCTTC. As protein: CASSLADSGVPYNEQFF. Full variable domain (rest looked up from reference TRBV5-1 and TRBJ2-1): KAGVTQTPRYLIKTRGQQVTLSCSPISGHRSVSWYQQTPGQGLQFLFEYFSETQRNKGNFPGRFSGRQFSNSRSEMNVSTLELGDSALYLCASSLADSGVPYNEQFFGPGTRLTVL.